A selection of T cell receptor beta chains follows, all from one sample in a study of vaccination and CD4 T cells after COVID-19. TCRdb itself ran the PCR reads through MiXCR, one entry per CDR3 protein. The table includes almost 20,000 distinct CDR3 sequences, about 51% detected once. Antigens of these TCRs are unknown. What was sequenced was CD4+ T cells from blood, cultured in vitro. These receptors originate from a human donor who had recovered from COVID-19. CDR3s include the opening cysteine and the closing phenylalanine or tryptophan. The order of the fields is J gene, V gene, clone size, D gene, CDR3 protein, CDR3 DNA. A D gene is named only where the DNA matches it firmly. Size values are once, few and many counts, or a class for expanded clones, and some rows have none.

>TRBJ2-7|TRBV10-3|-|-
CAIRWGREDEQYF
TGTGCCATCAGGTGGGGAAGGGAGGACGAGCAGTACTTC
>TRBJ1-4|TRBV2|-|-
CASTRSLNEKLFF
TGTGCCAGCACTCGTTCCCTTAATGAAAAACTGTTTTTT
>TRBJ2-3|TRBV7-9|-|TRBD2
CASSLASGGATTDTQYF
TGTGCCAGCAGCTTGGCTAGCGGGGGGGCGACGACAGATACGCAGTATTTT
>TRBJ2-1|TRBV7-9|few|-
CASSPRQGNWGVNEQFF
TGTGCCAGCAGCCCTAGACAGGGAAATTGGGGGGTCAATGAGCAGTTCTTC
>TRBJ2-3|TRBV19|-|-
CASNLTGWTKVDTDTQYF
TGTGCCAGTAACCTTACAGGGTGGACGAAGGTTGACACAGATACGCAGTATTTT
>TRBJ2-7|TRBV2|-|TRBD2
CASGGGYEQYF
TGTGCCAGCGGGGGGGGGTACGAGCAGTACTTC
>TRBJ1-5|TRBV10-2|-|-
CASRSQNQPQHF
TGCGCCAGCAGGTCCCAAAATCAGCCCCAGCATTTT
>TRBJ2-5|TRBV20-1|-|-
CSARGGSETQYF
TGCAGTGCTAGAGGGGGGAGTGAGACCCAGTACTTC
>TRBJ1-5|TRBV27|few|-
CASSWGGYNQPQHF
TGTGCCAGCAGTTGGGGGGGTTACAATCAGCCCCAGCATTTT
>TRBJ1-2|TRBV18|-|-
CASSPEGQGSGYTF
TGTGCCAGCTCACCCGAGGGGCAAGGGTCTGGCTACACCTTC
>TRBJ2-7|TRBV2|-|-
CASSPASSPYEQYF
TGTGCCAGCAGTCCCGCTAGCTCCCCCTACGAGCAGTACTTC
>TRBJ1-6|TRBV6-1|few|TRBD1
CASSGGTGGSPLHF
TGTGCCAGCAGTGGCGGGACAGGGGGCTCACCCCTCCACTTT
>TRBJ1-6|TRBV20-1|-|-
CSARIARLDSPLHF
TGCAGTGCTAGAATCGCTAGATTGGATTCACCCCTCCACTTT
>TRBJ2-7|TRBV12-3/TRBV12-4|-|-
CASSLVQTYEQYF
TGTGCCAGCAGTTTAGTGCAGACTTACGAGCAGTACTTC
>TRBJ2-7|TRBV7-2|-|TRBD2
CASSSKREGYEQYF
TGTGCCAGCAGCTCAAAGCGGGAGGGCTACGAGCAGTACTTC
>TRBJ2-5|TRBV28|-|TRBD1
CASSFHRQGQETQYF
TGTGCCAGCAGTTTTCACAGACAGGGCCAAGAGACCCAGTACTTC
>TRBJ2-3|TRBV7-6|few|-
CASSWGSTDTQYF
TGTGCCAGCAGCTGGGGTAGCACAGATACGCAGTATTTT
>TRBJ1-1|TRBV7-9|-|-
CASSPILGGSPGDMNTEAFF
TGTGCCAGCAGCCCAATCCTAGGGGGGTCCCCCGGCGACATGAACACTGAAGCTTTCTTT